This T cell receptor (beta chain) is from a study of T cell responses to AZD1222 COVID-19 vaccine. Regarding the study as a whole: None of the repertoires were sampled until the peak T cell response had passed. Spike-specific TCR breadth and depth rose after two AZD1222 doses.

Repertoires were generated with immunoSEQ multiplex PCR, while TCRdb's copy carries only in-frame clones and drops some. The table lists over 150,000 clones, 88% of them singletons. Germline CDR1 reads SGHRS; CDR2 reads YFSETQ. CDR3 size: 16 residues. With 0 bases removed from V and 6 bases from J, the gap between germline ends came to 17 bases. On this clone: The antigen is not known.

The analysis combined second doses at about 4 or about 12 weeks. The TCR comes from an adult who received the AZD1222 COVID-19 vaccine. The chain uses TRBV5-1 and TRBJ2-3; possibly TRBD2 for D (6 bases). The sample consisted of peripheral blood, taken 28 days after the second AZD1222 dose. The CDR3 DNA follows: TGCGCCAGCAGCTTGGAAGGGACTCATCGGGGGGATACGCAGTATTTT. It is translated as CASSLEGTHRGDTQYF.